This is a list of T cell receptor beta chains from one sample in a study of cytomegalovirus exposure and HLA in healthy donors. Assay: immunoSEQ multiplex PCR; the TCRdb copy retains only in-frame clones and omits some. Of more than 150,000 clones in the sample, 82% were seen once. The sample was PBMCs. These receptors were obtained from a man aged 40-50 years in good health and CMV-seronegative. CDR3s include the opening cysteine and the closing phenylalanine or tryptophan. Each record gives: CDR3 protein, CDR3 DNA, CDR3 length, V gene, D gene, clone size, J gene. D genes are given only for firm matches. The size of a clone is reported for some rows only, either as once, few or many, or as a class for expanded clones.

CDR3 protein: CASSLAVLAGIDTQYF
CDR3 DNA: TGTGCCAGCAGCTTAGCGGTTTTAGCGGGGATAGATACGCAGTATTTT
CDR3 length: 16
V gene: TRBV7-9
D gene: TRBD2
clone size: NA
J gene: TRBJ2-3

CDR3 protein: CASSPGQGVPNPYGYTF
CDR3 DNA: TGTGCCAGCAGCCCTGGACAGGGTGTCCCTAATCCCTATGGCTACACCTTC
CDR3 length: 17
V gene: TRBV14
D gene: TRBD1
clone size: NA
J gene: TRBJ1-2

CDR3 protein: CASLQGTSGYGYTF
CDR3 DNA: TGTGCCTCCCTACAGGGGACTTCAGGCTATGGCTACACCTTC
CDR3 length: 14
V gene: TRBV28
D gene: TRBD1
clone size: NA
J gene: TRBJ1-2

CDR3 protein: CASRTDRDYEQYF
CDR3 DNA: TGTGCCAGCAGGACCGACAGGGACTACGAGCAGTACTTC
CDR3 length: 13
V gene: TRBV25-1
D gene: TRBD1
clone size: NA
J gene: TRBJ2-7

CDR3 protein: CASSRTSGSGSYEQYF
CDR3 DNA: TGTGCCAGCAGTCGGACTAGCGGGAGTGGTTCCTACGAGCAGTACTTC
CDR3 length: 16
V gene: TRBV11-1
D gene: TRBD2
clone size: NA
J gene: TRBJ2-7

CDR3 protein: CASSLAGGTSGFF
CDR3 DNA: TGTGCCAGCAGCTTAGCGGGCGGGACTAGCGGGTTCTTC
CDR3 length: 13
V gene: TRBV7-2
D gene: TRBD2
clone size: NA
J gene: TRBJ2-1

CDR3 protein: CARRTSGGFANEQFF
CDR3 DNA: TGTGCCAGGCGAACCAGCGGGGGCTTTGCAAATGAGCAGTTCTTC
CDR3 length: 15
V gene: TRBV6-4
D gene: TRBD2
clone size: NA
J gene: TRBJ2-1

CDR3 protein: CAWSVLEGSGKLFF
CDR3 DNA: TGTGCCTGGAGTGTACTTGAAGGGTCCGGGAAGCTGTTTTTT
CDR3 length: 14
V gene: TRBV30
D gene: NA
clone size: NA
J gene: TRBJ2-2

CDR3 protein: CAWSVRSSRNQPQHF
CDR3 DNA: TGTGCCTGGAGTGTACGGTCGAGCAGGAATCAGCCCCAGCATTTT
CDR3 length: 15
V gene: TRBV30
D gene: NA
clone size: few
J gene: TRBJ1-5

CDR3 protein: CASSLRGLFQEKLFF
CDR3 DNA: TGTGCCAGCAGTTTACGGGGACTCTTTCAAGAAAAACTGTTTTTT
CDR3 length: 15
V gene: TRBV27
D gene: NA
clone size: NA
J gene: TRBJ1-4

CDR3 protein: CASSIVPGGNPEAFF
CDR3 DNA: TGTGCCAGTAGTATAGTCCCAGGGGGGAATCCTGAAGCTTTCTTT
CDR3 length: 15
V gene: TRBV19
D gene: TRBD1
clone size: NA
J gene: TRBJ1-1

CDR3 protein: CSVVRGTGGGDTQYF
CDR3 DNA: TGCAGCGTTGTACGCGGGACAGGGGGGGGAGATACGCAGTATTTT
CDR3 length: 15
V gene: TRBV29-1
D gene: TRBD1
clone size: NA
J gene: TRBJ2-3

CDR3 protein: CASRLQGTGDNEQFF
CDR3 DNA: TGTGCCAGCAGGCTTCAAGGGACAGGGGACAATGAGCAGTTCTTC
CDR3 length: 15
V gene: TRBV4-2
D gene: TRBD1
clone size: NA
J gene: TRBJ2-1

CDR3 protein: CASSLSRGPVGNQPQHF
CDR3 DNA: TGTGCCAGCAGTTTATCCAGGGGGCCCGTCGGCAATCAGCCCCAGCATTTT
CDR3 length: 17
V gene: TRBV28
D gene: TRBD1
clone size: few
J gene: TRBJ1-5

CDR3 protein: CASSTQRYTEAFF
CDR3 DNA: TGTGCCAGCAGCACACAGAGATATACTGAAGCTTTCTTT
CDR3 length: 13
V gene: TRBV7-3
D gene: NA
clone size: NA
J gene: TRBJ1-1

CDR3 protein: CASSYGGNNEQFF
CDR3 DNA: TGTGCCAGCAGTTACGGCGGGAACAATGAGCAGTTCTTC
CDR3 length: 13
V gene: TRBV6-6
D gene: NA
clone size: NA
J gene: TRBJ2-1

CDR3 protein: CASSFHRQVISGANVLTF
CDR3 DNA: TGTGCCAGCAGTTTTCATCGGCAGGTGATCTCTGGGGCCAACGTCTTGACTTTC
CDR3 length: 18
V gene: TRBV27
D gene: NA
clone size: NA
J gene: TRBJ2-6

CDR3 protein: CASSYSQGLADSPLHF
CDR3 DNA: TGTGCCAGCAGTTACTCCCAGGGGCTCGCCGATTCACCCCTCCACTTT
CDR3 length: 16
V gene: TRBV6-6
D gene: NA
clone size: NA
J gene: TRBJ1-6

CDR3 protein: CASSSPTIPYEQYF
CDR3 DNA: TGTGCCAGCAGTTCCCCGACAATTCCCTACGAGCAGTACTTC
CDR3 length: 14
V gene: TRBV6-6
D gene: NA
clone size: once
J gene: TRBJ2-7

CDR3 protein: CASSGTSGTPYEQYF
CDR3 DNA: TGTGCCAGCAGTGGTACTAGCGGCACCCCCTACGAGCAGTACTTC
CDR3 length: 15
V gene: TRBV28
D gene: TRBD2
clone size: NA
J gene: TRBJ2-7

CDR3 protein: CASSSAAYNEQFF
CDR3 DNA: TGTGCCAGCAGCAGCGCGGCCTACAATGAGCAGTTCTTC
CDR3 length: 13
V gene: TRBV7-6
D gene: NA
clone size: NA
J gene: TRBJ2-1

CDR3 protein: CAIRVGQGHEQYF
CDR3 DNA: TGTGCCATCCGGGTAGGGCAGGGCCACGAGCAGTACTTC
CDR3 length: 13
V gene: TRBV10-3
D gene: NA
clone size: NA
J gene: TRBJ2-7

CDR3 protein: CASSRTASPGTQYF
CDR3 DNA: TGTGCCAGCAGTAGGACAGCGTCCCCTGGGACCCAGTACTTC
CDR3 length: 14
V gene: TRBV6-1
D gene: NA
clone size: few
J gene: TRBJ2-5

CDR3 protein: CASSYSMGDRGYEQYF
CDR3 DNA: TGTGCCAGCAGTTACTCGATGGGGGACAGGGGATACGAGCAGTACTTC
CDR3 length: 16
V gene: TRBV6-5
D gene: TRBD1
clone size: NA
J gene: TRBJ2-7

CDR3 protein: CASSLATGPYGYTF
CDR3 DNA: TGTGCCAGCAGCTTAGCAACAGGGCCCTATGGCTACACCTTC
CDR3 length: 14
V gene: TRBV7-8
D gene: NA
clone size: NA
J gene: TRBJ1-2

CDR3 protein: CASTNRPGTGRGYTF
CDR3 DNA: TGTGCCAGTACCAACCGCCCCGGGACAGGGAGGGGCTACACCTTC
CDR3 length: 15
V gene: TRBV19
D gene: TRBD1
clone size: NA
J gene: TRBJ1-2

CDR3 protein: CASSFFEQYF
CDR3 DNA: TGTGCCAGCAGCTTTTTCGAGCAGTACTTC
CDR3 length: 10
V gene: TRBV5-8
D gene: NA
clone size: NA
J gene: TRBJ2-7

CDR3 protein: CAISGRTGGTEAFF
CDR3 DNA: TGTGCCATCAGTGGCCGGACAGGAGGGACTGAAGCTTTCTTT
CDR3 length: 14
V gene: TRBV10-3
D gene: TRBD1
clone size: NA
J gene: TRBJ1-1

CDR3 protein: CASRRQGGTDTQYF
CDR3 DNA: TGTGCCAGCAGGAGACAGGGGGGCACAGATACGCAGTATTTT
CDR3 length: 14
V gene: TRBV28
D gene: TRBD1
clone size: once
J gene: TRBJ2-3

CDR3 protein: CASSLWSGNEQFF
CDR3 DNA: TGTGCCAGCAGTTTATGGTCGGGAAATGAGCAGTTCTTC
CDR3 length: 13
V gene: TRBV28
D gene: NA
clone size: once
J gene: TRBJ2-1

CDR3 protein: CASRNHRDRGIIEQFF
CDR3 DNA: TGTGCCAGCAGAAACCACCGGGACAGGGGAATTATTGAGCAGTTCTTC
CDR3 length: 16
V gene: TRBV27
D gene: TRBD1
clone size: NA
J gene: TRBJ2-1

CDR3 protein: CASRGGGVEGEKLFF
CDR3 DNA: TGTGCCAGCAGAGGAGGGGGCGTGGAGGGCGAAAAACTGTTTTTT
CDR3 length: 15
V gene: TRBV27
D gene: TRBD1
clone size: NA
J gene: TRBJ1-4

CDR3 protein: CASSFGQTKSIRGYTF
CDR3 DNA: TGTGCCAGCAGTTTTGGGCAGACCAAAAGTATACGGGGCTACACCTTC
CDR3 length: 16
V gene: TRBV28
D gene: NA
clone size: few
J gene: TRBJ1-2

CDR3 protein: CAWSVGLVGLNEQFF
CDR3 DNA: TGTGCCTGGAGTGTGGGACTAGTTGGGCTCAATGAGCAGTTCTTC
CDR3 length: 15
V gene: TRBV30
D gene: TRBD2
clone size: NA
J gene: TRBJ2-1

CDR3 protein: CASSTQGSRGELFF
CDR3 DNA: TGTGCCAGCAGCACCCAGGGTTCACGGGGGGAGCTGTTTTTT
CDR3 length: 14
V gene: TRBV7-3
D gene: NA
clone size: few
J gene: TRBJ2-2

CDR3 protein: CASASSGTDTEAFF
CDR3 DNA: TGTGCCAGCGCGTCCTCCGGGACAGACACTGAAGCTTTCTTT
CDR3 length: 14
V gene: TRBV25-1
D gene: TRBD1
clone size: few
J gene: TRBJ1-1

CDR3 protein: CASSLTLNTEAFF
CDR3 DNA: TGTGCCAGCAGCTTAACACTGAACACTGAAGCTTTCTTT
CDR3 length: 13
V gene: TRBV6-5
D gene: NA
clone size: NA
J gene: TRBJ1-1

CDR3 protein: CATSRDPGNTEAFF
CDR3 DNA: TGTGCCACCAGCAGAGATCCAGGAAACACTGAAGCTTTCTTT
CDR3 length: 14
V gene: TRBV15
D gene: NA
clone size: NA
J gene: TRBJ1-1

CDR3 protein: CASSGQGPNQPQHF
CDR3 DNA: TGTGCCAGCTCAGGCCAGGGCCCAAATCAGCCCCAGCATTTT
CDR3 length: 14
V gene: TRBV18
D gene: NA
clone size: NA
J gene: TRBJ1-5

CDR3 protein: CASSRISSDNGYTF
CDR3 DNA: TGTGCCAGCTCACGTATCTCCAGCGATAATGGCTACACCTTC
CDR3 length: 14
V gene: TRBV18
D gene: NA
clone size: NA
J gene: TRBJ1-2

CDR3 protein: CASSPWTGVSGELFF
CDR3 DNA: TGTGCCAGCAGCCCCTGGACAGGGGTTTCCGGGGAGCTGTTTTTT
CDR3 length: 15
V gene: TRBV4-2
D gene: TRBD1
clone size: NA
J gene: TRBJ2-2

CDR3 protein: CASSLTGSPNEKLFF
CDR3 DNA: TGTGCCAGCAGCTTAACAGGGTCCCCTAATGAAAAACTGTTTTTT
CDR3 length: 15
V gene: TRBV7-8
D gene: NA
clone size: NA
J gene: TRBJ1-4

CDR3 protein: CASSHREPLNTEAFF
CDR3 DNA: TGTGCCAGCAGCCATAGGGAGCCCTTGAACACTGAAGCTTTCTTT
CDR3 length: 15
V gene: TRBV7-2
D gene: NA
clone size: once
J gene: TRBJ1-1